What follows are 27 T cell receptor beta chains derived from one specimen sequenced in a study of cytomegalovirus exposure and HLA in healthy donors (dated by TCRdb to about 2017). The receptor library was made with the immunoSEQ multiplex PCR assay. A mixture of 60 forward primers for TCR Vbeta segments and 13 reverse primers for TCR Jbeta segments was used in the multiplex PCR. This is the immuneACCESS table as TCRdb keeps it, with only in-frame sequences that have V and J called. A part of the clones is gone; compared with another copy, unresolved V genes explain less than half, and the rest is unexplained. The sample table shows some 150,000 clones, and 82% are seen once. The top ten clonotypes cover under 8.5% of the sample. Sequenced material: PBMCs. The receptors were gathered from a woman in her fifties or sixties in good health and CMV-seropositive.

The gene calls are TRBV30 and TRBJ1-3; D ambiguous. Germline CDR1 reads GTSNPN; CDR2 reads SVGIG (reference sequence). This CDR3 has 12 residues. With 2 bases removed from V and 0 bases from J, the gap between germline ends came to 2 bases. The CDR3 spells CAWSRSGNTIYF. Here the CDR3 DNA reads TGTGCCTGGAGTCGCTCTGGAAACACCATATATTTT.

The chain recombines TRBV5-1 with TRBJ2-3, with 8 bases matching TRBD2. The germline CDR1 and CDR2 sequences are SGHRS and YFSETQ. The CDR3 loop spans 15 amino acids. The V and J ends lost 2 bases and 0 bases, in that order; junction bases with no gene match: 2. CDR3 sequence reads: CASSFSGTSTDTQYF. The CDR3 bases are TGCGCCAGCAGCTTTAGCGGGACCAGCACAGATACGCAGTATTTT.

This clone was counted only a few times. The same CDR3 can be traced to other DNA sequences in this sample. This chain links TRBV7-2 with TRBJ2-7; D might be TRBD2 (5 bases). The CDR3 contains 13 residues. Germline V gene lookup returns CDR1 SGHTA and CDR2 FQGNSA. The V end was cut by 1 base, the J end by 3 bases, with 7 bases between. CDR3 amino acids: CASSLVSGYEQYF. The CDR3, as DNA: TGTGCCAGCAGCTTAGTGAGCGGCTACGAGCAGTACTTC. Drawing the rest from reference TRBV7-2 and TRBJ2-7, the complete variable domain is GAGVSQSPSNKVTEKGKDVELRCDPISGHTALYWYRQSLGQGLEFLIYFQGNSAPDKSGLPSDRFSAERTGGSVSTLTIQRTQQEDSAVYLCASSLVSGYEQYFGPGTRLTVT.

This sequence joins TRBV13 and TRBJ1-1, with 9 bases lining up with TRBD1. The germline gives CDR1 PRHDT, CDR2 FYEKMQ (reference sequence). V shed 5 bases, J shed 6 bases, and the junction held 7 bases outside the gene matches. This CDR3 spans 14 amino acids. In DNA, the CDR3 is TGTGCCAGCAGCGGACAGGGGCCCCAGGCTGAAGCTTTCTTT. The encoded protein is CASSGQGPQAEAFF.

The CDR3 reads CASSRGQNTEAFF. CDR3 nucleotides: TGCGCCAGCAGCCGGGGACAGAACACTGAAGCTTTCTTT. The chain is built from TRBV5-1 and TRBJ1-1; D is perhaps TRBD1 (6 bases). The ends were cut back, 4 bases at V and 1 base at J, with 8 bases in the middle. From germline, CDR1 is SGHRS and CDR2 YFSETQ. The CDR3 sequence is 13 residues long.

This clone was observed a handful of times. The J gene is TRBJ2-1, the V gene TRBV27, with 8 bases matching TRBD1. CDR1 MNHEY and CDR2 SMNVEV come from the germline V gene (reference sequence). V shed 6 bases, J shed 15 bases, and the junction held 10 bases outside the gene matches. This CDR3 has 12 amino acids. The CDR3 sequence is CASRTGQGDGFF. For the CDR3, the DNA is TGTGCCAGCAGGACAGGACAGGGCGATGGGTTCTTC.

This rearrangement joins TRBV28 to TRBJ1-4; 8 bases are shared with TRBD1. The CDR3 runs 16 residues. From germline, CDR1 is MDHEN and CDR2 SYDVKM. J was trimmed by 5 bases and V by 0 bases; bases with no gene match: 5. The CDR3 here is CASSLWSGGLNEKLFF. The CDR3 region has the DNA TGTGCCAGCAGTTTATGGTCAGGGGGCTTAAATGAAAAACTGTTTTTT.

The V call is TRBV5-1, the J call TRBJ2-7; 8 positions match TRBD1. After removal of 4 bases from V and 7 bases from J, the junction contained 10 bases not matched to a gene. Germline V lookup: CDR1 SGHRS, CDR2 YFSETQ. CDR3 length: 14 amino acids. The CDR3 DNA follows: TGCGCCAGCAGCCCCGGACAGGGAGCCGGGGAGCAGTACTTC. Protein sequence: CASSPGQGAGEQYF.

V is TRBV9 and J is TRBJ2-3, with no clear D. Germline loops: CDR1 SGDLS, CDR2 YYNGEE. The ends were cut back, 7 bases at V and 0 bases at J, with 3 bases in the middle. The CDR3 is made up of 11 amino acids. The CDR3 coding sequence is TGTGCCAGCTCTAGCACAGATACGCAGTATTTT. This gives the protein CASSSTDTQYF.

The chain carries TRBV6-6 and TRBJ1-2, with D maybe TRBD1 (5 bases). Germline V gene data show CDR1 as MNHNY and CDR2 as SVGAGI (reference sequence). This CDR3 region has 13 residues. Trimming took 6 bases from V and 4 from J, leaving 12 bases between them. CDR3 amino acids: CASSREDSYGYTF. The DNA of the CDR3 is TGTGCCAGCAGCAGAGAAGACAGCTATGGCTACACCTTC.

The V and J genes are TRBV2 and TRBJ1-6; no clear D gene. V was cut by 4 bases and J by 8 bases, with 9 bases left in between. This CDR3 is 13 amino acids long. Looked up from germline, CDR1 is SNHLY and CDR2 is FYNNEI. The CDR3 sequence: CASSAGRDSPLHF. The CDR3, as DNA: TGTGCCAGCAGTGCTGGGAGGGATTCACCCCTCCACTTT.

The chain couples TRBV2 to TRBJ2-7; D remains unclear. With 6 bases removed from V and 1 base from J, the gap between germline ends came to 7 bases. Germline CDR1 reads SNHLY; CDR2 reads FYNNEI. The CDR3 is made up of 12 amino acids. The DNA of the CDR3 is TGTGCCAGCAGCACAGAGTCCTACGAGCAGTACTTC. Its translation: CASSTESYEQYF.

CDR3 sequence: CASSVRGGDQPQHF. The CDR3 DNA reads TGTGCCAGCAGCGTACGGGGAGGGGACCAGCCCCAGCATTTT. The chain uses TRBV9 and TRBJ1-5; the D gene is possibly TRBD1 (5 bases). V lost 1 base, J lost 7 bases, and 12 bases lay in between. The germline V gene encodes CDR1 SGDLS and CDR2 YYNGEE. This CDR3 spans 14 amino acids.

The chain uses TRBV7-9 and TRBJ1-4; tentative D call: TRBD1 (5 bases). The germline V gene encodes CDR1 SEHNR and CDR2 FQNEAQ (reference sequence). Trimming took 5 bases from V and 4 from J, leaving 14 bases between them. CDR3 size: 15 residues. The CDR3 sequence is CASSPQWGRNEKLFF. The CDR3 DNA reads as TGTGCCAGCAGCCCCCAATGGGGCCGTAATGAAAAACTGTTTTTT.

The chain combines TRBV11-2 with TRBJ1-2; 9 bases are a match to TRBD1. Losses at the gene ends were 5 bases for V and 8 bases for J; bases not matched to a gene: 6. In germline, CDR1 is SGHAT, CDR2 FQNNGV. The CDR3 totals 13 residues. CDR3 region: CASSPWTGDGYTF. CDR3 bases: TGTGCCAGCAGCCCCTGGACAGGGGACGGCTACACCTTC.

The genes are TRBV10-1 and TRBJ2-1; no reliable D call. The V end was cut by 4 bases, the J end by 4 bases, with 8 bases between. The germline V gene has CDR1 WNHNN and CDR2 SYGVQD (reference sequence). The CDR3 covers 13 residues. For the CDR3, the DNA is TGCGCCAGCAGTGCTTCGGTTTACAATGAGCAGTTCTTC. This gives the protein CASSASVYNEQFF.

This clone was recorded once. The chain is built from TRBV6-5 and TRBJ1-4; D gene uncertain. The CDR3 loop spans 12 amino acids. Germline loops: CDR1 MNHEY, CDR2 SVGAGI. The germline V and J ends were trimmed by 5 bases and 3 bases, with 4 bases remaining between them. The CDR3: CASSTSNEKLFF. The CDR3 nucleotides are TGTGCCAGCAGTACATCTAATGAAAAACTGTTTTTT.

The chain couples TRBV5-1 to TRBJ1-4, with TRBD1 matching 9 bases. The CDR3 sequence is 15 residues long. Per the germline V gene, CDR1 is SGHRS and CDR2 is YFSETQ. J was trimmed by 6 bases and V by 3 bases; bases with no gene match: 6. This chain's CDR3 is CASSWGDRDDEKLFF. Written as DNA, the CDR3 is TGCGCCAGCAGCTGGGGGGACAGGGACGATGAAAAACTGTTTTTT.

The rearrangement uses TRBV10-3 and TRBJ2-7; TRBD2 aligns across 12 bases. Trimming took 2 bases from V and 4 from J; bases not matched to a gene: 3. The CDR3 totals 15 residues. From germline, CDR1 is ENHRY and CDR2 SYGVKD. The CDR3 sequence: CAISETGLAGYEQYF. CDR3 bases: TGTGCCATCAGTGAGACCGGACTAGCGGGGTACGAGCAGTACTTC.

For the CDR3, the DNA is TGTGCCAGTAGCGTGGGACAGGGGGACACCGGGGAGCTGTTTTTT. Its protein is CASSVGQGDTGELFF. This chain joins TRBV19 and TRBJ2-2, with 11 bases identical to TRBD1. Germline assignment: CDR1 LNHDA and CDR2 SQIVND (reference sequence). Unmatched junction bases numbered 3, after V lost 6 bases and J lost 3 bases. The CDR3 extends over 15 amino acids.

As DNA, the CDR3 is TGTGCCAGCAGCGTAGGGACAGGGGGTAATTACGAGCAGTACTTC. Translation gives CASSVGTGGNYEQYF. The V gene is TRBV9, the J gene TRBJ2-7; 10 nucleotides agree with TRBD1. The CDR3 length is 15 residues. With V trimmed by 0 bases and J by 4 bases, 4 bases remained unmatched. Germline-derived CDR1 and CDR2 are SGDLS and YYNGEE.

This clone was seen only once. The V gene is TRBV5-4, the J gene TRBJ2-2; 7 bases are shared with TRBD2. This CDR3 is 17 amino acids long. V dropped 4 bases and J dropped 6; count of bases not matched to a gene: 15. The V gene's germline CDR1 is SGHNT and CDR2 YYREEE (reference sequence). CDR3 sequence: CASSPKLGLVGAGELFF. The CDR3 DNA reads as TGTGCCAGCAGCCCAAAGTTAGGACTAGTCGGGGCCGGGGAGCTGTTTTTT.

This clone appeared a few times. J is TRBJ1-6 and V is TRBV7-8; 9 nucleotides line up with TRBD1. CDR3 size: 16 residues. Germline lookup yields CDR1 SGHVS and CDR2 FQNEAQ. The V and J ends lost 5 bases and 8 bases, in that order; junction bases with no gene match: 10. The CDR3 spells CASSAILGTGHSPLHF. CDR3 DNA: TGTGCCAGCAGCGCAATCCTCGGGACAGGGCATTCACCCCTCCACTTT. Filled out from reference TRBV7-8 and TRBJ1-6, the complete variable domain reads GAGVSQSPRYKVAKRGQDVALRCDPISGHVSLFWYQQALGQGPEFLTYFQNEAQLDKSGLPSDRFFAERPEGSVSTLKIQRTQQEDSAVYLCASSAILGTGHSPLHFGNGTRLTVT.

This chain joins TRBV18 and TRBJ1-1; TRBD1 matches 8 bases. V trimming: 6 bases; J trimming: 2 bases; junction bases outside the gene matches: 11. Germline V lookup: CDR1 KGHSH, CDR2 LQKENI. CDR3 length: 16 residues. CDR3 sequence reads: CASSPDRTGGNTEAFF. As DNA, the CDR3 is TGTGCCAGCTCTCCAGACCGTACAGGGGGAAACACTGAAGCTTTCTTT.

CDR3 residues: CASSRSGEYEQYF. The CDR3 DNA sequence: TGTGCCAGCAGCCGTAGCGGGGAGTACGAGCAGTACTTC. V gene TRBV7-2 combines with J gene TRBJ2-7, with 8 bases aligning to TRBD2. This CDR3 has 13 residues. Trimming removed 5 bases from V and 4 bases from J; junction bases left unmatched: 4. Germline V gene data show CDR1 as SGHTA and CDR2 as FQGNSA.

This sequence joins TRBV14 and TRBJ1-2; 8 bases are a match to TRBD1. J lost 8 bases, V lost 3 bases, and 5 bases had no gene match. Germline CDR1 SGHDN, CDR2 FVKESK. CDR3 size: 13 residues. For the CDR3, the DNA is TGTGCCAGCAGCCAGCAGGGGGCTTCCGGCTACACCTTC. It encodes CASSQQGASGYTF.

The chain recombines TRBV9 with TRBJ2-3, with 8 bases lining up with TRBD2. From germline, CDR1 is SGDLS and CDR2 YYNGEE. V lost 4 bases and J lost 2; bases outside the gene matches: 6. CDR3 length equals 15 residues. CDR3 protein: CASSPRGGLTDTQYF. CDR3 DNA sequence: TGTGCCAGCAGCCCTCGGGGGGGCCTCACAGATACGCAGTATTTT. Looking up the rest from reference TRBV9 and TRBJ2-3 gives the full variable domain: DSGVTQTPKHLITATGQRVTLRCSPRSGDLSVYWYQQSLDQGLQFLIQYYNGEERAKGNILERFSAQQFPDLHSELNLSSLELGDSALYFCASSPRGGLTDTQYFGPGTRLTVL.